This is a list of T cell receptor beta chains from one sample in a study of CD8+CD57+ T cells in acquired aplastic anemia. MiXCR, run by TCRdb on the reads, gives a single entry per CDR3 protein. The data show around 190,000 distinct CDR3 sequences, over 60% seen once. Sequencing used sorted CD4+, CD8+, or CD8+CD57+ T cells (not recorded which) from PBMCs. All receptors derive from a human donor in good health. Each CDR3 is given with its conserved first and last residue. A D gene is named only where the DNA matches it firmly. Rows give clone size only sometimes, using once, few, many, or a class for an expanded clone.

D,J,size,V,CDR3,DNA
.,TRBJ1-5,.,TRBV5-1,CASSLGGDDQPQHF,TGCGCCAGCAGCTTAGGAGGGGATGATCAGCCCCAGCATTTT
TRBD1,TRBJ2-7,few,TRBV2,CASSGRGTGSNEQYF,TGTGCCAGCAGTGGACGAGGGACAGGGTCCAACGAGCAGTACTTC
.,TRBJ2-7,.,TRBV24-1,CATSDYPGTSPREQYF,TGTGCCACCAGTGATTACCCTGGGACTTCGCCTAGGGAGCAGTACTTC
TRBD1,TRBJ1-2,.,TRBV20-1,CSARGDRESYGYTF,TGCAGTGCTAGAGGGGACAGGGAGAGCTATGGCTACACCTTC
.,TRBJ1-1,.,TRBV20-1,CSARGVTEAFF,TGCAGTGCCAGAGGGGTCACTGAAGCTTTCTTT
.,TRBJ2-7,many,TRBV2,CASRTYEQYF,TGTGCCAGCAGGACCTACGAGCAGTACTTC
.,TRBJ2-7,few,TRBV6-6,CASSYTGSSYEQYF,TGTGCCAGCAGTTACACTGGATCTTCCTACGAGCAGTACTTC
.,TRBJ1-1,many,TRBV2,CASSDGTDTNTEAFF,TGTGCCAGCAGTGACGGGACGGATACGAACACTGAAGCTTTCTTT
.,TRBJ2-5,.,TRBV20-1,CSAAPGKGLETQYF,TGCAGTGCTGCCCCGGGAAAAGGGTTGGAGACCCAGTACTTC
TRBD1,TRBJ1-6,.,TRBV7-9,CASSGDRVESPLHF,TGTGCCAGCAGCGGTGACAGGGTGGAATCACCCCTCCACTTT
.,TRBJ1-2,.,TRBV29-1,CSVENAGQDSHYGYTF,TGCAGCGTTGAGAATGCTGGTCAGGACAGCCACTATGGCTACACCTTC
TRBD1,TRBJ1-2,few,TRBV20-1,CSARAGTGYGYTF,TGCAGTGCTAGAGCCGGGACAGGCTATGGCTACACCTTC
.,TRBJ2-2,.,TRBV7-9,CASSPHGNTCELFF,TGTGCCAGCAGCCCTCACGGGAACACCTGTGAGCTGTTTTTT
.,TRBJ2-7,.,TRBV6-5,CASWEQGDDEQYF,TGTGCCAGCTGGGAACAGGGTGATGACGAGCAGTACTTC
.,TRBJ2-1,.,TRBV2,CASSSPGLDNEQFF,TGTGCCAGCAGTTCCCCGGGCCTGGACAATGAGCAGTTCTTC
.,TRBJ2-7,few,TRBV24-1,CATSDDRYEQYF,TGTGCCACCAGTGATGACAGATACGAGCAGTACTTC
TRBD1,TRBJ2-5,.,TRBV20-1,CSARGDRDRWRETQYF,TGCAGTGCTAGAGGGGACAGGGACAGGTGGAGAGAGACCCAGTACTTC
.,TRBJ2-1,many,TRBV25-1,CASSARDLVYDEQFF,TGTGCCAGCAGTGCCCGGGACTTAGTGTACGATGAGCAGTTCTTC
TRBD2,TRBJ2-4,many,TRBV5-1,CASSLAGGGFGLDIQYF,TGCGCCAGCAGCTTGGCCGGGGGGGGGTTCGGATTGGACATTCAGTACTTC
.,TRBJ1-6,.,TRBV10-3,CAIRGQGHNSPLHF,TGTGCCATTCGCGGGCAGGGGCATAATTCACCCCTCCACTTT
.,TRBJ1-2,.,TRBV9,CASSVARDTVPYGYTF,TGTGCCAGCAGCGTAGCTCGGGATACAGTACCCTATGGCTACACCTTC
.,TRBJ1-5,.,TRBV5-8,CASVTFSNQPQHF,TGTGCCAGTGTGACTTTTAGCAATCAGCCCCAGCATTTT
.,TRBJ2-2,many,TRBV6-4,CASSGSGTGELFF,TGTGCCAGCAGTGGTAGCGGCACCGGGGAGCTGTTTTTT
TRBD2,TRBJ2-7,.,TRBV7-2,CASSPVVAGGGSYEQYF,TGTGCCAGCAGCCCAGTCGTAGCGGGGGGGGGGTCCTACGAGCAGTACTTC
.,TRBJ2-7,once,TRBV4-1,CASSQQYLYEQYF,TGCGCCAGCAGCCAACAGTACCTCTACGAGCAGTACTTC
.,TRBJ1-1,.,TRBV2,CASSDYTEAFF,TGTGCCAGCAGTGATTATACTGAAGCTTTCTTT
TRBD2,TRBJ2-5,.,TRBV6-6,CASRVGSLADIETQYF,TGTGCCAGCAGAGTTGGGTCCCTAGCGGATATAGAGACCCAGTACTTC
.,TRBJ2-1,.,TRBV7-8,CASSLTSSAYNEQFF,TGTGCCAGCAGCTTGACTAGTAGCGCCTACAATGAGCAGTTCTTC
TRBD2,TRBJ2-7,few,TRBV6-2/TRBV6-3,CASSLAGLSYEQYF,TGTGCCAGCAGTTTAGCGGGGCTCTCCTACGAGCAGTACTTC
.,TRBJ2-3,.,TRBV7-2,CASSLPRSGSLAGVSDTQYF,TGTGCCAGCAGCTTACCTAGGTCGGGCAGTCTAGCAGGGGTTTCAGATACGCAGTATTTT
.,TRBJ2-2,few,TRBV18,CASSPPMDTGELFF,TGTGCCAGCTCACCACCGATGGACACCGGGGAGCTGTTTTTT
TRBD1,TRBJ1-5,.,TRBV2,CASSSDRVNQPQHF,TGTGCCAGCAGTAGCGACAGGGTCAATCAGCCCCAGCATTTT
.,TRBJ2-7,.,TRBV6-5,CASSRGRIGYEQYF,TGTGCCAGCAGTCGAGGGAGAATTGGCTACGAGCAGTACTTC
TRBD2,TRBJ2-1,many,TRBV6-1,CATTLSGGYNEQFF,TGTGCCACCACATTGTCGGGGGGATACAATGAGCAGTTCTTC
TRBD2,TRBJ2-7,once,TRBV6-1,CASRERKWDYSGSYEQYF,TGTGCCAGCAGAGAAAGGAAGTGGGACTACAGCGGCTCCTACGAGCAGTACTTC
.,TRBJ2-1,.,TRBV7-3,CASSLPGRSDEQFF,TGTGCCAGCAGCTTACCGGGGCGTAGCGATGAGCAGTTCTTC
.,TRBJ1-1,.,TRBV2,CANTEAFF,TGTGCGAACACTGAAGCTTTCTTT
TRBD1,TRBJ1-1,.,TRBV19,CASSLIDRATEAFF,TGTGCCAGTAGTCTGATAGACAGGGCCACTGAAGCTTTCTTT
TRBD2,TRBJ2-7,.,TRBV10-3,CAISGTSGSYEQYF,TGTGCCATCAGCGGGACTAGCGGTTCCTACGAGCAGTACTTC
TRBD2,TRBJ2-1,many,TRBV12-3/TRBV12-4,CASSFQRGGYNEQFF,TGTGCCAGCAGTTTCCAGCGGGGGGGATACAATGAGCAGTTCTTC
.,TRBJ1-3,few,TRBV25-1,CASSELGAGNTIYF,TGTGCCAGCAGTGAATTGGGCGCTGGAAACACCATATATTTT
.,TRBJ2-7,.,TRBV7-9,CASSLIGRDYEQYF,TGCGCCAGCAGCTTGATTGGCAGGGACTACGAGCAGTACTTC
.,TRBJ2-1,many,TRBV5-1,CASSTGTEEQFF,TGCGCCAGTTCGACCGGGACGGAAGAGCAGTTCTTC
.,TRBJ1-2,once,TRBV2,CASSEFETDGYTF,TGTGCCAGCAGTGAGTTTGAGACCGATGGCTACACCTTC
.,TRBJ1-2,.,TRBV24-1,CATSDLSDYGYTF,TGTGCCACCAGTGATTTGTCCGACTATGGCTACACCTTC
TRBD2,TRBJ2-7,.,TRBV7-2,CASSLVLAGPYEQYF,TGTGCCAGCAGCTTAGTACTAGCGGGACCCTACGAGCAGTACTTC
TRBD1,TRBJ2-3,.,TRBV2,CASGTGEDTQYF,TGTGCCAGCGGGACAGGGGAAGATACGCAGTATTTT
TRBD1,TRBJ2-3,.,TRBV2,CATRQGEGKDTQYF,TGTGCCACTCGACAGGGAGAGGGTAAAGATACGCAGTATTTT
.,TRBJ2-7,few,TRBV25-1,CASSEVVTYSYEQYF,TGTGCCAGCTCCGAGGTCGTTACGTACTCCTACGAGCAGTACTTC
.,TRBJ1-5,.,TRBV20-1,CGLRFLSNQPQHF,TGCGGCTTAAGATTTCTAAGCAATCAGCCCCAGCATTTT
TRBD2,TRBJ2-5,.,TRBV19,CASSTGRVGQETQYF,TGTGCCAGTAGTACCGGGAGGGTGGGTCAAGAGACCCAGTACTTC